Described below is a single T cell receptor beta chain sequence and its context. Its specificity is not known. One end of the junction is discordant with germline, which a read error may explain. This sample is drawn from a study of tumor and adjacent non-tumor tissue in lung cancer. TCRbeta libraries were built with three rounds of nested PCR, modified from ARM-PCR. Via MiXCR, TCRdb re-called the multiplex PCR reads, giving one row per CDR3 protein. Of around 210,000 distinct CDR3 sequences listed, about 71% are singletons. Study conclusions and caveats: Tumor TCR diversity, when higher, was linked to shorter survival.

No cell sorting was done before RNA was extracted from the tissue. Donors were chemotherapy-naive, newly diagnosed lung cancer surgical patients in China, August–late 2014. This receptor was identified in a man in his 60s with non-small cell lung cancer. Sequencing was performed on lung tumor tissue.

The CDR3 protein is CASSLGGVTEGFF. For the CDR3, the DNA is TGTGCCAGCAGCTTGGGGGGGGTTACTGAAGGTTTCTTT. The chain combines TRBV6-1 with TRBJ1-1; maybe TRBD1 (5 bases). The CDR3 loop spans 13 amino acids. Germline CDR1 reads MNHNS; CDR2 reads SASEGT.